A selection of T cell receptor beta chains follows, all from one sample in a study of shared clonotypes between healthy human individuals. TCRdb's table, derived via immunoSEQ multiplex PCR, lists solely in-frame clones and lacks some. The sample yields about 1 million clones, approximately 76% seen once. The sample was memory CD4+ T cells sorted from blood. These receptors all stem from a man between 18 and 35 years old in good health. CDR3s include the opening cysteine and the closing phenylalanine or tryptophan. The D gene is left open where the match is weak. Only part of the rows carry a size: once, few, many, or a class if the clone is expanded.

CDR3 protein: CASSPLFRQGHQPQHF; CDR3 DNA: TGTGCCAGCAGTCCGTTATTTCGACAGGGGCATCAGCCCCAGCATTTT; V gene: TRBV6-9; D gene: TRBD1; J gene: TRBJ1-5; clone size: .
CDR3 protein: CASSAGTGGSNEQFF; CDR3 DNA: TGTGCCAGCAGTGCAGGGACAGGGGGAAGCAATGAGCAGTTCTTC; V gene: TRBV6-1; D gene: TRBD1; J gene: TRBJ2-1; clone size: .
CDR3 protein: CASSASDRDNSPLHF; CDR3 DNA: TGCGCCAGCAGCGCTTCGGACAGAGATAATTCACCCCTCCACTTT; V gene: TRBV4-3; D gene: .; J gene: TRBJ1-6; clone size: .
CDR3 protein: CASRMAAANIQYF; CDR3 DNA: TGTGCCAGTAGGATGGCAGCGGCAAACATTCAGTACTTC; V gene: TRBV19; D gene: .; J gene: TRBJ2-4; clone size: .
CDR3 protein: CASSFRGGTGANVLTF; CDR3 DNA: TGTGCCAGCAGCTTCAGAGGAGGAACTGGGGCCAACGTCCTGACTTTC; V gene: TRBV7-2; D gene: .; J gene: TRBJ2-6; clone size: .
CDR3 protein: CASSTHRGSNRVLLAGENEQYF; CDR3 DNA: TGTGCCAGTAGTACCCACAGGGGGTCTAACCGGGTATTATTAGCGGGAGAAAACGAGCAGTACTTC; V gene: TRBV19; D gene: .; J gene: TRBJ2-7; clone size: .
CDR3 protein: CASSLYRDRAEKLFF; CDR3 DNA: TGCGCCAGCAGCCTTTACCGGGACAGGGCTGAAAAACTGTTTTTT; V gene: TRBV4-1; D gene: TRBD1; J gene: TRBJ1-4; clone size: few
CDR3 protein: CASIHRMNTEAFF; CDR3 DNA: TGTGCCAGCATCCACCGGATGAACACTGAAGCTTTCTTT; V gene: TRBV6-1; D gene: .; J gene: TRBJ1-1; clone size: .
CDR3 protein: CASSEYRGNYEQYF; CDR3 DNA: TGCGCCAGCAGTGAATACAGGGGTAACTACGAGCAGTACTTC; V gene: TRBV10-1; D gene: TRBD1; J gene: TRBJ2-7; clone size: .
CDR3 protein: CATSRDSDYYGYTF; CDR3 DNA: TGTGCCACCAGCAGAGATTCAGACTACTATGGCTACACCTTC; V gene: TRBV15; D gene: .; J gene: TRBJ1-2; clone size: .
CDR3 protein: CASSSFPGLAGEDTQYF; CDR3 DNA: TGTGCCAGCAGCTCTTTTCCGGGACTAGCGGGAGAAGATACGCAGTATTTT; V gene: TRBV5-6; D gene: TRBD2; J gene: TRBJ2-3; clone size: .
CDR3 protein: CASSLGTGTAGTEAFF; CDR3 DNA: TGCGCCAGCAGCTTGGGGACAGGGACTGCCGGCACTGAAGCTTTCTTT; V gene: TRBV5-1; D gene: TRBD1; J gene: TRBJ1-1; clone size: .
CDR3 protein: CASSRLLTDTQYF; CDR3 DNA: TGTGCCAGCAGTCGGCTACTCACAGATACGCAGTATTTT; V gene: TRBV2; D gene: .; J gene: TRBJ2-3; clone size: .
CDR3 protein: CASRRGPSGADTQYF; CDR3 DNA: TGTGCCAGCAGGAGGGGTCCTTCCGGGGCAGATACGCAGTATTTT; V gene: TRBV6-5; D gene: .; J gene: TRBJ2-3; clone size: .
CDR3 protein: CASSPLGGGTYNEQFF; CDR3 DNA: TGTGCCAGCAGCCCTCTTGGCGGAGGGACCTACAATGAGCAGTTCTTC; V gene: TRBV5-6; D gene: .; J gene: TRBJ2-1; clone size: .
CDR3 protein: CASSEVGRPDTDTQYF; CDR3 DNA: TGTGCCAGCAGTGAAGTAGGCAGGCCCGACACAGATACGCAGTATTTT; V gene: TRBV25-1; D gene: .; J gene: TRBJ2-3; clone size: .